This T cell receptor (beta chain) was sequenced in a study of shared clonotypes between healthy human individuals. At the level of the study: CD4 naive and CD4 memory each took three plates per donor, while CD8 naive took two and CD8 memory one. Findings of the study overall: At large depth, rarefaction still showed sorted-subset sequencing to be incomplete. Shared clonotypes across all four donors exceeded non-shared ones in generation probability.

Sequencing was performed with immunoSEQ multiplex PCR; in TCRdb, only in-frame clones are kept and a portion is missing. The table includes about 2 million clones, about 95% detected once. V was pared by 6 bases and J by 2 bases, with 6 bases of the junction left unmatched. The germline CDR1 and CDR2 sequences are LGHNA and YNFKEQ. The CDR3 has 15 residues. Naive CD8 cells lacked CD45RO and underwent positive selection for CCR7, leaving out terminally differentiated effector memory CD45RA+ cells. Turning to this clone: Its specificity is not known.

V is TRBV4-2 and J is TRBJ2-3, with 9 bases lining up with TRBD2. What was sequenced was naive CD8+ T cells sorted from blood. The source is a man between 18 and 35 years old in good health. DNA for the CDR3: TGTGCCAGCAGTCCTAGACTAGCGGACACAGATACGCAGTATTTT. The encoded protein is CASSPRLADTDTQYF.